The 16 T cell receptor beta chains presented below share a single source sample, sequenced in a study of control samples from healthy donors and cancer patients. Some clones are missing from TCRdb's copy, which holds only in-frame ones; the method was immunoSEQ multiplex PCR. Of approximately 90,000 clones listed, approximately 84% were seen once; the top ten hold 38%. Specimen: PBMCs. The receptor set was obtained from a man in his 70s with lung cancer.

The chain uses TRBV11-2 and TRBJ2-2, with unresolved D. The V and J ends lost 8 bases and 6 bases respectively, with 16 bases between them. This CDR3 is 14 amino acids long. CDR1 is SGHAT and CDR2 is FQNNGV in the germline V gene. The CDR3 DNA follows: TGTGCCAGCGTCTCTGAAGTAGGTTCCGGGGAGCTGTTTTTT. Translation gives CASVSEVGSGELFF.

V is TRBV27 and J is TRBJ1-6; D unresolved. The CDR3 is made up of 11 amino acids. V was shortened by 4 bases and J by 14 bases, with 9 bases between the two germline ends. Germline CDR1 and CDR2: MNHEY and SMNVEV (reference sequence). The CDR3 is CASSSQSALHF. The CDR3 DNA reads TGTGCCAGCAGTTCCCAGTCGGCCCTCCACTTT.

This chain links TRBV5-1 with TRBJ2-1; the match to TRBD2 covers 9 bases. This CDR3 comprises 16 residues. CDR1 is SGHRS, CDR2 YFSETQ, per germline. V gave up 0 bases and J gave up 8 bases; unmatched junction bases: 9. DNA for the CDR3: TGCGCCAGCAGCTTGGATGAAGCGGGGGGTTTAGATGAGCAGTTCTTC. It codes for CASSLDEAGGLDEQFF.

The V call is TRBV27, the J call TRBJ1-6; tentatively, D is TRBD1 (6 bases). V lost 6 bases to trimming and J lost 7 bases, with 13 bases between them. Germline V gene lookup returns CDR1 MNHEY and CDR2 SMNVEV (reference sequence). The CDR3 consists of 14 residues. CDR3 amino acids: CASRQGLPNSPLHF. CDR3 DNA: TGTGCCAGCAGACAGGGACTGCCAAATTCACCCCTCCACTTT.

This chain links TRBV4-1 with TRBJ2-7, with TRBD2 identical over 8 bases. The CDR3 runs 16 residues. J was trimmed by 0 bases and V by 0 bases; bases with no gene match: 4. CDR1 and CDR2 (germline): MGHRA, YSYEKL. CDR3 DNA: TGCGCCAGCAGCCAAGAATCGGGGGGGCTCTCCTACGAGCAGTACTTC. Its protein is CASSQESGGLSYEQYF.

The CDR3 loop reads CASSPSTDTQYF. Written as DNA, the CDR3 is TGTGCCAGCAGCCCCAGCACAGATACGCAGTATTTT. The chain couples TRBV7-3 to TRBJ2-3; no definite D call. Trimming pared 5 bases from V and 0 bases from J, leaving 3 bases between. Germline V gene data show CDR1 as SGHTA and CDR2 as FQGTGA. CDR3 length equals 12 residues.

V is TRBV10-3 and J is TRBJ1-5; D is perhaps TRBD1 (5 bases). CDR1 is ENHRY and CDR2 is SYGVKD in the germline V gene. V was cut by 3 bases and J by 7 bases, with 10 bases left in between. The CDR3 contains 13 residues. This CDR3 is CAISDRGGQPQHF. The CDR3 coding sequence is TGTGCCATCAGTGATAGGGGAGGGCAGCCCCAGCATTTT.

The J gene is TRBJ1-1, the V gene TRBV28, with D unclear. V lost 0 bases and J 5 bases, leaving 13 bases between the germline ends. CDR3 length: 15 residues. CDR1 MDHEN and CDR2 SYDVKM come from the germline V gene. CDR3 in DNA: TGTGCCAGCAGTTTATGGATTTCAGAAACTACTGAAGCTTTCTTT. Its protein is CASSLWISETTEAFF.

The chain employs TRBV2 and TRBJ2-3; D uncertain. V lost 7 bases and J lost 0, with 17 bases in between. Germline V gene sequence: CDR1 SNHLY, CDR2 FYNNEI. The CDR3 length is 16 residues. CDR3 protein: CASTADGPVSTDTQYF. The CDR3 DNA follows: TGTGCCAGCACCGCCGACGGGCCAGTCAGCACAGATACGCAGTATTTT. Using reference TRBV2 and TRBJ2-3 for the parts outside the CDR3, the full variable domain is EPEVTQTPSHQVTQMGQEVILRCVPISNHLYFYWYRQILGQKVEFLVSFYNNEISEKSEIFDDQFSVERPDGSNFTLKIRSTKLEDSAMYFCASTADGPVSTDTQYFGPGTRLTVL.

V gene TRBV19 combines with J gene TRBJ1-2; 11 bases map to TRBD1. V trimming: 4 bases; J trimming: 4 bases; junction bases outside the gene matches: 5. The CDR3 length is 15 residues. The germline V gene has CDR1 LNHDA and CDR2 SQIVND (reference sequence). The CDR3 region is CASSTADRGPYGYTF. The DNA of the CDR3 is TGTGCCAGTAGTACCGCGGACAGGGGGCCCTATGGCTACACCTTC.

The chain links TRBV6-2 or TRBV6-3 to TRBJ2-7; D call uncertain. Germline assignment: CDR1 MNHEY and CDR2 SVGEGT. The V end was cut by 4 bases, the J end by 2 bases, with 9 bases between. The CDR3 runs to 13 residues. The CDR3 is CASSSPSTYEQYF. The CDR3 DNA reads TGTGCCAGCAGTTCCCCCTCCACCTACGAGCAGTACTTC.

This chain joins TRBV6-2 or TRBV6-3 and TRBJ2-3, with D unresolved. Germline CDR1 is MNHEY and CDR2 is SVGEGT. Trimming removed 5 bases at V and 2 bases at J, with 14 bases between. There are 15 residues in the CDR3. CDR3 amino acids: CASSPGGVPTDTQYF. The CDR3, as DNA: TGTGCCAGCAGTCCCGGCGGCGTTCCCACAGATACGCAGTATTTT.

V is TRBV6-5 and J is TRBJ2-7, with 8 bases aligning to TRBD2. Trimming cost V 8 bases and J 0 bases; bases outside gene matches: 9. Looked up from germline, CDR1 is MNHEY and CDR2 is SVGAGI. The CDR3 is 15 amino acids. The CDR3 region is CASDKAGGISYEQYF. The CDR3 DNA sequence: TGTGCCAGCGACAAGGCGGGGGGAATCTCCTACGAGCAGTACTTC.

This sequence joins TRBV5-1 and TRBJ1-1; the D gene is possibly TRBD1 (6 bases). CDR1 and CDR2 (germline): SGHRS, YFSETQ. V gave up 0 bases and J gave up 1 base, with 16 bases separating them. CDR3 length: 17 amino acids. CDR3 nucleotide sequence: TGCGCCAGCAGCTTGGGCCAGGGGCTGAGGGGGAACACTGAAGCTTTCTTT. Encoded protein: CASSLGQGLRGNTEAFF.

This clone was observed a handful of times. The chain recombines TRBV7-9 with TRBJ2-7, with 11 bases identical to TRBD2. Losses at the gene ends were 10 bases for V and 3 bases for J; bases not matched to a gene: 2. CDR1 is SEHNR, CDR2 FQNEAQ, per germline (reference sequence). This CDR3 comprises 12 residues. The CDR3 loop reads CATGTSGYEQYF. The CDR3 coding sequence is TGTGCCACCGGGACTAGCGGCTACGAGCAGTACTTC.

J is TRBJ2-5 and V is TRBV5-1; 10 nucleotides align to TRBD1. The V gene end was trimmed by 4 bases and the J gene end by 4 bases; junction bases not matched to a gene: 4. In germline, CDR1 is SGHRS, CDR2 YFSETQ. This CDR3 contains 14 residues. The chain's CDR3 is CASSPGQGIETQYF. In nucleotides, the CDR3 is TGCGCCAGCAGCCCGGGACAGGGGATAGAGACCCAGTACTTC.